The 12 T cell receptor beta chains in this list originate from one sample, sequenced in a study of cytomegalovirus exposure and HLA in healthy donors. Generated by immunoSEQ multiplex PCR, the TCRdb table keeps only in-frame clones and is missing some. Of about 72,000 clones in the sample, around 95% were seen once. Sequencing was carried out using PBMCs. Every receptor here comes from a woman in her late teens or twenties in good health and CMV-seronegative.

This chain uses TRBV4-1 with TRBJ2-1, with D maybe TRBD2 (7 bases). V was shortened by 4 bases and J by 8 bases, with 15 bases between the two germline ends. Looked up from germline, CDR1 is MGHRA and CDR2 is YSYEKL. This CDR3 has 14 amino acids. This CDR3 is CASSLEGGADEQFF. The DNA of the CDR3 is TGCGCCAGCAGCCTCGAGGGGGGGGCGGATGAGCAGTTCTTC.

The genes are TRBV19 and TRBJ1-4; 7 nucleotides line up with TRBD1. With 7 bases clipped from V and 2 bases from J, the junction kept 7 bases outside the gene matches. Germline V gene sequence: CDR1 LNHDA, CDR2 SQIVND (reference sequence). The CDR3 length is 15 residues. CDR3 sequence reads: CASKGRGSTNEKLFF. Here the CDR3 DNA reads TGTGCCAGTAAGGGCAGGGGGTCGACTAATGAAAAACTGTTTTTT.

This clone was seen only once. The chain links TRBV5-6 to TRBJ1-2, with 8 bases lining up with TRBD1. The V and J ends lost 4 bases and 4 bases, in that order; junction bases with no gene match: 6. This CDR3 contains 14 residues. Germline V gene data show CDR1 as SGHDT and CDR2 as YYEEEE. Here the CDR3 reads CASSPGTGGYGYTF. The CDR3 nucleotides are TGTGCCAGCAGCCCGGGGACAGGCGGCTATGGCTACACCTTC.

J is TRBJ2-1 and V is TRBV11-2, with 8 bases matching TRBD1. CDR3 length equals 16 residues. J was trimmed by 6 bases and V by 6 bases; bases with no gene match: 13. Germline CDR1 reads SGHAT; CDR2 reads FQNNGV. CDR3 region: CASRPIQGVFGNEQFF. The CDR3 nucleotides are TGTGCCAGCAGACCGATACAGGGGGTTTTTGGCAATGAGCAGTTCTTC.

The chain joins TRBV27 to TRBJ2-2; D is undetermined. CDR1 is MNHEY, CDR2 SMNVEV, per germline (reference sequence). The CDR3 covers 14 residues. The germline V and J ends were trimmed by 6 bases and 4 bases, with 12 bases remaining between them. In DNA form, the CDR3 reads TGTGCCAGCAGAACGCCTCCCGGCACCGGGGAGCTGTTTTTT. Residues: CASRTPPGTGELFF.

The V gene is TRBV2, the J gene TRBJ1-1; no clear D. CDR1 SNHLY and CDR2 FYNNEI come from the germline V gene. Trimming removed 8 bases from V and 3 bases from J, with 19 bases in between. The CDR3 is 15 amino acids. The CDR3 spells CASGSPELVDTEAFF. Written as DNA, the CDR3 is TGTGCCAGCGGTTCCCCCGAATTAGTGGACACTGAAGCTTTCTTT. Using reference TRBV2 and TRBJ1-1 for the parts outside the CDR3, the full variable domain is EPEVTQTPSHQVTQMGQEVILRCVPISNHLYFYWYRQILGQKVEFLVSFYNNEISEKSEIFDDQFSVERPDGSNFTLKIRSTKLEDSAMYFCASGSPELVDTEAFFGQGTRLTVV.

The chain carries TRBV7-9 and TRBJ2-1, with D possibly matching TRBD2 (6 bases). Germline V gene lookup returns CDR1 SEHNR and CDR2 FQNEAQ (reference sequence). Trimming left V 5 bases short and J 1 base short, with 18 bases between. The CDR3 is 17 amino acids. CDR3 nucleotide sequence: TGTGCCAGCAGCCCCTGGGGCGGGGCAAAGTCCTACAATGAGCAGTTCTTC. Translated, it gives CASSPWGGAKSYNEQFF.

J is TRBJ1-2 and V is TRBV6-1; 9 bases align to TRBD1. Germline lookup yields CDR1 MNHNS and CDR2 SASEGT. This CDR3 is built from 15 residues. Losses at the gene ends were 10 bases for V and 5 bases for J; bases not matched to a gene: 14. The CDR3 DNA sequence: TGTGCCAACCAGGGTTCCGACAGGGGGTCTTATGGCTACACCTTC. It yields the protein CANQGSDRGSYGYTF.

V and J are TRBV27 and TRBJ2-7, with 10 bases lining up with TRBD1. This CDR3 spans 14 amino acids. The germline V gene encodes CDR1 MNHEY and CDR2 SMNVEV (reference sequence). The V and J ends lost 6 bases and 0 bases, in that order; junction bases with no gene match: 2. CDR3 sequence: CASRDRGYSYEQYF. The CDR3 bases are TGTGCCAGCAGGGACAGGGGGTACTCCTACGAGCAGTACTTC.

This clone showed up just a few times. The chain has TRBV6-1 and TRBJ2-7; D not resolved. Germline-derived CDR1 and CDR2 are MNHNS and SASEGT. With 5 bases removed from V and 4 bases from J, the gap between germline ends came to 15 bases. The CDR3 totals 14 residues. The CDR3 loop is CASSFQPGSYEQYF. CDR3 bases: TGTGCCAGCAGTTTCCAACCGGGTAGTTACGAGCAGTACTTC.

This rearrangement joins TRBV9 to TRBJ1-5, with 7 bases fitting TRBD1. The CDR3 runs to 14 residues. Germline CDR1 and CDR2: SGDLS and YYNGEE. The V and J ends lost 0 bases and 7 bases, in that order; junction bases with no gene match: 4. For the CDR3, the DNA is TGTGCCAGCAGCGTAGGGGACAGCGACCAGCCCCAGCATTTT. Translating gives CASSVGDSDQPQHF. The full variable domain, completed using reference TRBV9 and TRBJ1-5, is DSGVTQTPKHLITATGQRVTLRCSPRSGDLSVYWYQQSLDQGLQFLIQYYNGEERAKGNILERFSAQQFPDLHSELNLSSLELGDSALYFCASSVGDSDQPQHFGDGTRLSIL.

The chain employs TRBV30 and TRBJ2-1; 9 bases fit TRBD2. The CDR3 contains 14 residues. V was clipped by 4 bases and J by 4 bases; unmatched bases: 5. CDR1 is GTSNPN, CDR2 SVGIG, per germline (reference sequence). The DNA for the CDR3 is TGTGCCTGGACCCTAGCGGGGCCATACAATGAGCAGTTCTTC. Its translation: CAWTLAGPYNEQFF.